The clone carrying this TCR beta chain showed up just a few times. The entry originates in a study of blood T cell repertoires in COVID-19. Study-wide background: Sources were T cells, B-cell-depleted T cells, or PBMCs; the material itself was cDNA or gDNA.

The assay was immunoSEQ multiplex PCR, and TCRdb's table has in-frame clones only and misses some. The sample contains about 73,000 clones, 80% to 90% of which appear only once. The receptor comes from a man aged 45-65 years with active COVID-19. What was sequenced was peripheral blood.

CDR3 nucleotide sequence: TGCGCCAGCAGCTTCAACAGGGACCAGCTACGCTACGAGCAGTACTTC. Protein: CASSFNRDQLRYEQYF. V and J are TRBV5-1 and TRBJ2-7, with D possibly being TRBD1 (6 bases). V gave up 2 bases and J gave up 3 bases, with 18 bases separating them. The CDR3 has 16 residues. The germline gives CDR1 SGHRS, CDR2 YFSETQ.